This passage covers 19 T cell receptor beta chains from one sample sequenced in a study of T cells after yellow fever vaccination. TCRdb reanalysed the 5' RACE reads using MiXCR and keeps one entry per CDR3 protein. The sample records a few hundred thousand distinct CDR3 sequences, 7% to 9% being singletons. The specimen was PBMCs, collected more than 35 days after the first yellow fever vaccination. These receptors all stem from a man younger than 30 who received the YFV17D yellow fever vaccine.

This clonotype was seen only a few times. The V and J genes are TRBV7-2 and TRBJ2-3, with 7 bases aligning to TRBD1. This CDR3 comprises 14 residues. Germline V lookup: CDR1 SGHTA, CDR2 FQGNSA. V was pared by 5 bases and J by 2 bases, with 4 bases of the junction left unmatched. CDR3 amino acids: CASSRDSHTDTQYF. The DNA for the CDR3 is TGTGCCAGCAGCCGGGACAGTCACACAGATACGCAGTATTTT.

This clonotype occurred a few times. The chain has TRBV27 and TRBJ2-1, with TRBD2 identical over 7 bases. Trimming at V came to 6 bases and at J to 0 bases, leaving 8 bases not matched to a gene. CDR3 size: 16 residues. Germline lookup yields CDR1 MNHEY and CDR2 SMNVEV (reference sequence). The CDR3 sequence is CASRRTSVSSYNEQFF. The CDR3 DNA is TGTGCCAGCAGGCGAACTAGCGTAAGCTCCTACAATGAGCAGTTCTTC.

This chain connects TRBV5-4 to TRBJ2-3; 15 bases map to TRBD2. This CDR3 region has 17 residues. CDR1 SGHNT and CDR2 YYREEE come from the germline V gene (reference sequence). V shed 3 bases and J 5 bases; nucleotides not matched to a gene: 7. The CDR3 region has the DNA TGTGCCAGCAGCTCGGGACTAGCGGGGGGTTGGGGAGATACGCAGTATTTT. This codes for CASSSGLAGGWGDTQYF.

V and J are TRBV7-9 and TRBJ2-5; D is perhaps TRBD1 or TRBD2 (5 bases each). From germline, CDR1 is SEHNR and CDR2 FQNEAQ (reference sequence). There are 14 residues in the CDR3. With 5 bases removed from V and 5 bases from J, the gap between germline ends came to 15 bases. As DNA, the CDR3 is TGTGCCAGCAGCCTACCGGAATGGGGGGAGACCCAGTACTTC. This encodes CASSLPEWGETQYF. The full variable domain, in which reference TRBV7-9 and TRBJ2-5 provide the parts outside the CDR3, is DTGVSQNPRHKITKRGQNVTFRCDPISEHNRLYWYRQTLGQGPEFLTYFQNEAQLEKSRLLSDRFSAERPKGSFSTLEIQRTEQGDSAMYLCASSLPEWGETQYFGPGTRLLVL.

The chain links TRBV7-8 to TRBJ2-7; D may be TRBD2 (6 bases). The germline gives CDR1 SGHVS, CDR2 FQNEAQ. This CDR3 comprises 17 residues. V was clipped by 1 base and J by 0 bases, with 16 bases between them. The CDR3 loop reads CASSLGVGGPSSYEQYV. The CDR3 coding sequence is TGTGCCAGCAGCTTAGGGGTGGGAGGACCGAGCTCCTACGAGCAGTACGTC.

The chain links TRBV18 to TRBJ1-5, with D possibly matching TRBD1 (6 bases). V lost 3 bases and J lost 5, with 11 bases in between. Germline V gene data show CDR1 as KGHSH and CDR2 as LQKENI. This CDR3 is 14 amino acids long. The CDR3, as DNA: TGTGCCAGCTCACCTGCCAGGGGAGATCAGCCCCAGCATTTT. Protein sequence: CASSPARGDQPQHF.

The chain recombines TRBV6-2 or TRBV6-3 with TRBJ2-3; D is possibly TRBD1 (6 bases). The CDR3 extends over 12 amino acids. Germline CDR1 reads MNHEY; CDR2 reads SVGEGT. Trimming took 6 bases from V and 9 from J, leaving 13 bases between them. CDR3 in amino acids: CASRGTGKTQYF. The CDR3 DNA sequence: TGTGCCAGCAGGGGCACAGGGAAGACGCAGTATTTT.

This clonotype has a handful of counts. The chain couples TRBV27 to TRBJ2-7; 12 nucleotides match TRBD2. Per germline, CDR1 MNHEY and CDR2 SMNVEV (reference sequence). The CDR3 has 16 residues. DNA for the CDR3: TGTGCCAGCAGTCCGCGGGGACTAGCGGGCCCCTACAAGCAGTACGTC. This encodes CASSPRGLAGPYKQYV.

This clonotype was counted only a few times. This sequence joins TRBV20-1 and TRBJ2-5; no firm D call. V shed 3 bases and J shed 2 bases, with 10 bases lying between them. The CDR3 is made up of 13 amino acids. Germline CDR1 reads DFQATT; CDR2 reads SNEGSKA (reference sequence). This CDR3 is CSASPWVQETQYF. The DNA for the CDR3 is TGCAGTGCTAGTCCGTGGGTTCAAGAGACCCAGTACTTC.

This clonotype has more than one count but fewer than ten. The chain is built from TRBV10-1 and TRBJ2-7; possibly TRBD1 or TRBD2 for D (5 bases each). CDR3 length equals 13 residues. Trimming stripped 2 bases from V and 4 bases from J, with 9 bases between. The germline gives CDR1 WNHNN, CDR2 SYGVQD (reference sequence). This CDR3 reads CASSEGTGYEQYF. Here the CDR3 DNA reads TGCGCCAGCAGTGAGGGGACGGGTTACGAGCAGTACTTC.

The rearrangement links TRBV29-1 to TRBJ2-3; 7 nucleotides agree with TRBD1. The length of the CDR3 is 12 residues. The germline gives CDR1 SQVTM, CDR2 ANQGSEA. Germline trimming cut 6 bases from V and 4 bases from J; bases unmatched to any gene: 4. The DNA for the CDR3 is TGCAGCGTACACAGGGGATCAGATACGCAGTATTTT. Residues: CSVHRGSDTQYF.

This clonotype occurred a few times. The DNA of the CDR3 is TGTGCCAGCAGCTTTGTGGCAGGATCTTCACCCCTCCACTTT. It is translated as CASSFVAGSSPLHF. This chain joins TRBV5-6 and TRBJ1-6; no clear D gene. The CDR3 totals 14 residues. The V end lost 2 bases, the J end lost 9 bases, and 12 bases lay between the germline ends. Per the germline V gene, CDR1 is SGHDT and CDR2 is YYEEEE. Full variable domain (rest looked up from reference TRBV5-6 and TRBJ1-6): DAGVTQSPTHLIKTRGQQVTLRCSPKSGHDTVSWYQQALGQGPQFIFQYYEEEERQRGNFPDRFSGHQFPNYSSELNVNALLLGDSALYLCASSFVAGSSPLHFGNGTRLTVT.

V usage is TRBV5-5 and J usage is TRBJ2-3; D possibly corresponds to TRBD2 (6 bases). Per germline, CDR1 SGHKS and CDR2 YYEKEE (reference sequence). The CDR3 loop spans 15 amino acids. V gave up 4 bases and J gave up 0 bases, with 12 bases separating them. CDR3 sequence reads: CASSPGTRSTDTQYF. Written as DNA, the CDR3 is TGTGCCAGCAGCCCCGGGACTCGTAGCACAGATACGCAGTATTTT.

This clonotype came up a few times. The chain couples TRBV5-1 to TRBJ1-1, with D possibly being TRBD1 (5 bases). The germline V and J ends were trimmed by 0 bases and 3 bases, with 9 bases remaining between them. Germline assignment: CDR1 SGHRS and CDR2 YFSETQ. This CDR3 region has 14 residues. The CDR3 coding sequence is TGCGCCAGCAGCTTGGGATCAGGGTACACTGAAGCTTTCTTT. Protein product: CASSLGSGYTEAFF.

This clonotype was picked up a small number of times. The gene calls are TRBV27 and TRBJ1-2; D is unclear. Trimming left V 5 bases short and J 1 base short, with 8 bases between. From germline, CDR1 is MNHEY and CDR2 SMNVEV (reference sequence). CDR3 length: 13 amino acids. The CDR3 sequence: CASSKRFNYGYTF. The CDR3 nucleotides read TGTGCCAGCAGTAAACGGTTTAACTATGGCTACACCTTC.

CDR3 residues: CASSPHLAGGTGELFF. The CDR3 nucleotides read TGTGCCAGCAGCCCCCACCTAGCGGGGGGGACCGGGGAGCTGTTTTTT. The V call is TRBV7-3, the J call TRBJ2-2; 12 bases fit TRBD2. The CDR3 is made up of 16 amino acids. From germline, CDR1 is SGHTA and CDR2 FQGTGA. The ends lost 5 bases at V and 5 bases at J; junction bases unmatched: 6.

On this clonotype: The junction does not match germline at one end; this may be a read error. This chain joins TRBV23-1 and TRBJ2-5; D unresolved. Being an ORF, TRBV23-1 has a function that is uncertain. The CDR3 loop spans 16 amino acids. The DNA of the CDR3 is TGCGTCAGCAGGCAATCGATTCGCCCTGGCCCAGAGACCCAGTACTTC. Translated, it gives CVSRQSIRPGPETQYF.

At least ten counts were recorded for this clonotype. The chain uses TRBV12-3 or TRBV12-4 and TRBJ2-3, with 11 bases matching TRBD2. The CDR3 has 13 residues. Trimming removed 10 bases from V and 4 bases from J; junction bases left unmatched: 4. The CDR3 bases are TGTGCCATAACTAGCGGGGGCTCAGATACGCAGTATTTT. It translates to CAITSGGSDTQYF.

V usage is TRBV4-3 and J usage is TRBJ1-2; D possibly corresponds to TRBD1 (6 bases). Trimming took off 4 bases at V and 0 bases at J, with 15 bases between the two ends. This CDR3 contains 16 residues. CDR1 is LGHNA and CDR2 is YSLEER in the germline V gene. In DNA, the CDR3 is TGCGCCAGCAGCCTCCAGGGGAGGGGACCTAACTATGGCTACACCTTC. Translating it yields CASSLQGRGPNYGYTF.